A selection of T cell receptor beta chains follows, all from one sample in a study of early T cells in non-severe SARS-CoV-2 infection. Each CDR3 protein is one row after TCRdb ran MiXCR on the 5' RACE reads. Among 25,000 to 35,000 distinct CDR3 sequences, 3% to 5% were seen once, and the ten largest hold around 8.4%. Source material: whole blood. These receptors originate from an adult who was a healthcare worker with PCR-confirmed SARS-CoV-2 infection or an uninfected control (not recorded which). Both conserved end residues are part of each CDR3. The order of the fields is clone size, J gene, D gene, V gene, CDR3 DNA, CDR3 protein. A D gene is named only where the DNA matches it firmly. Clone size is given for some rows only: seen once, a few or many times, or a class if the clone is expanded.

clone_size: many
j_call: TRBJ2-7
d_call: TRBD1
v_call: TRBV7-2
cdr3_nt: TGTGCCAGCAGCAAAACGTCCCGGGACAGGGGCTCCTACGAGCAGTACTTC
cdr3_aa: CASSKTSRDRGSYEQYF

clone_size: few
j_call: TRBJ2-5
d_call: TRBD2
v_call: TRBV6-1
cdr3_nt: TGTGCCAGCACCTTTGGAGCGGGAGGGCCCGGGACCCAGTACTTC
cdr3_aa: CASTFGAGGPGTQYF

clone_size: many
j_call: TRBJ1-5
d_call: .
v_call: TRBV30
cdr3_nt: TGTGCCTGGGGAATGGACACCAATCAGCCCCAGCATTTT
cdr3_aa: CAWGMDTNQPQHF

clone_size: .
j_call: TRBJ2-3
d_call: .
v_call: TRBV19
cdr3_nt: TGTGCCAGTAGTACTGCTAGCTACCGCACAGATACGCAGTATTTT
cdr3_aa: CASSTASYRTDTQYF

clone_size: .
j_call: TRBJ2-3
d_call: TRBD1
v_call: TRBV5-6
cdr3_nt: TGTGCCAGCAGCTTGGGGTGGACAGGGTTGAATACGCAGTATTTT
cdr3_aa: CASSLGWTGLNTQYF

clone_size: many
j_call: TRBJ2-7
d_call: .
v_call: TRBV12-3/TRBV12-4
cdr3_nt: TGTGCCAGCAGTCCATCCGCAGGCCCTAATTCCTACGAGCAGTACTTC
cdr3_aa: CASSPSAGPNSYEQYF

clone_size: few
j_call: TRBJ1-2
d_call: .
v_call: TRBV18
cdr3_nt: TGTGCCAGCTCACCACCGGTAACGGCGAACTATGGCTACACCTTC
cdr3_aa: CASSPPVTANYGYTF

clone_size: many
j_call: TRBJ1-5
d_call: TRBD1
v_call: TRBV9
cdr3_nt: TGTGCCAGCAGCGCCACAGGGGCCAATCAGCCCCAGCATTTT
cdr3_aa: CASSATGANQPQHF

clone_size: many
j_call: TRBJ2-6
d_call: .
v_call: TRBV6-5
cdr3_nt: TGTGCCAGCAGTTACGGTTCCTCTGGGGCCAACGTCCTGACTTTC
cdr3_aa: CASSYGSSGANVLTF

clone_size: many
j_call: TRBJ1-4
d_call: .
v_call: TRBV29-1
cdr3_nt: TGCAGCGCCTTTACTGACGGGGGGGCTAATGTTGAAAAACTGTTTTTT
cdr3_aa: CSAFTDGGANVEKLFF

clone_size: few
j_call: TRBJ1-4
d_call: .
v_call: TRBV6-2/TRBV6-3
cdr3_nt: TGTGCCAGCAGCCCCGGATGGGGGTCAACTAATGAAAAACTGTTTTTT
cdr3_aa: CASSPGWGSTNEKLFF

clone_size: many
j_call: TRBJ1-3
d_call: TRBD1
v_call: TRBV6-1
cdr3_nt: TGTGCCAGCAGTGCCGACAGGGCGACTGGAAACACCATATATTTT
cdr3_aa: CASSADRATGNTIYF

clone_size: many
j_call: TRBJ2-7
d_call: .
v_call: TRBV27
cdr3_nt: TGTGCCAGCAGTTTTGGCGGGTCCTACGAGCAGTACTTC
cdr3_aa: CASSFGGSYEQYF

clone_size: many
j_call: TRBJ2-1
d_call: .
v_call: TRBV7-9
cdr3_nt: TGTGCCAGCAGCTTCGGCCAGCGCTCCTACAATGAGCAGTTCTTC
cdr3_aa: CASSFGQRSYNEQFF

clone_size: medium-sized
j_call: TRBJ1-1
d_call: .
v_call: TRBV30
cdr3_nt: TGTGCCTGGAGTGGGGACGGGGGGAACACTGAAGCTTTCTTT
cdr3_aa: CAWSGDGGNTEAFF

clone_size: many
j_call: TRBJ2-3
d_call: TRBD2
v_call: TRBV13
cdr3_nt: TGTGCCAGCAGCTTGCGACTAGCTGCCCACACAGATACGCAGTATTTT
cdr3_aa: CASSLRLAAHTDTQYF

clone_size: many
j_call: TRBJ1-1
d_call: .
v_call: TRBV5-6
cdr3_nt: TGTGCCAGCAGCTTGGGAGCTTACAACACTGAAGCTTTCTTT
cdr3_aa: CASSLGAYNTEAFF

clone_size: .
j_call: TRBJ2-1
d_call: .
v_call: TRBV2
cdr3_nt: TGTGCCAGCAGTGAAGGGAGCTCCTACAATGAGCAGTTCTTC
cdr3_aa: CASSEGSSYNEQFF

clone_size: .
j_call: TRBJ2-1
d_call: TRBD2
v_call: TRBV5-1
cdr3_nt: TGCGCCAGCAGCGATACTAGCGGGAACAATGAGCAGTTCTTC
cdr3_aa: CASSDTSGNNEQFF

clone_size: many
j_call: TRBJ1-6
d_call: .
v_call: TRBV30
cdr3_nt: TGTGCCTGGAGGCAGGATAATTCACCCCTCCACTTT
cdr3_aa: CAWRQDNSPLHF

clone_size: many
j_call: TRBJ2-5
d_call: .
v_call: TRBV20-1
cdr3_nt: TGCAGTGCTCGTCGGAAGGAAGAGACCCAGTACTTC
cdr3_aa: CSARRKEETQYF

clone_size: many
j_call: TRBJ1-2
d_call: .
v_call: TRBV6-5
cdr3_nt: TGTGCCAGCAGTTACTCAGAGGGTCATGGCTACACCTTC
cdr3_aa: CASSYSEGHGYTF

clone_size: many
j_call: TRBJ2-3
d_call: .
v_call: TRBV3-1
cdr3_nt: TGTGCCAGCAGCCAAGTAGGAGGAGATACGCAGTATTTT
cdr3_aa: CASSQVGGDTQYF

clone_size: .
j_call: TRBJ2-1
d_call: TRBD2
v_call: TRBV5-5
cdr3_nt: TGTGCCAGCAGCTTTGGACTAGCGGGGTACAATGAGCAGTTCTTC
cdr3_aa: CASSFGLAGYNEQFF

clone_size: many
j_call: TRBJ2-4
d_call: .
v_call: TRBV20-1
cdr3_nt: TGCAGTGCTAGAGATTCTGCACGCATTCAGTACTTC
cdr3_aa: CSARDSARIQYF

clone_size: many
j_call: TRBJ2-5
d_call: .
v_call: TRBV20-1
cdr3_nt: TGCAGTGCTAGAACCGGAGGGAGAGGGGAGACCCAGTACTTC
cdr3_aa: CSARTGGRGETQYF

clone_size: many
j_call: TRBJ2-4
d_call: .
v_call: TRBV3-1
cdr3_nt: TGTGCCAGCACCCCTTTAATACGACAACGGGGCCAGGGGTTAGTCAAAAACATTCAGTACTTC
cdr3_aa: CASTPLIRQRGQGLVKNIQYF

clone_size: many
j_call: TRBJ1-2
d_call: TRBD1
v_call: TRBV20-1
cdr3_nt: TGCAGTGCCATAGTAAATATTTTCACAGGGGTCGCTGGCTACACCTTC
cdr3_aa: CSAIVNIFTGVAGYTF

clone_size: many
j_call: TRBJ2-5
d_call: .
v_call: TRBV6-6
cdr3_nt: TGTGCCAGCAGCCCAGAGAGAGATGTTACTAGACCCCAGTACTTC
cdr3_aa: CASSPERDVTRPQYF

clone_size: many
j_call: TRBJ2-1
d_call: .
v_call: TRBV7-2
cdr3_nt: TGTGCCAGCAGCATATACCGGTGGGAGTACAATGAGCAGTTCTTC
cdr3_aa: CASSIYRWEYNEQFF

clone_size: few
j_call: TRBJ2-3
d_call: .
v_call: TRBV5-1
cdr3_nt: TGCGCCAGCAGCTTGGCACTGGGAACTCACACAGATACGCAGTATTTT
cdr3_aa: CASSLALGTHTDTQYF

clone_size: many
j_call: TRBJ1-5
d_call: .
v_call: TRBV6-2/TRBV6-3
cdr3_nt: TGTGCAAGCAGATATAGCAATCAGCCCCAGCATTTT
cdr3_aa: CASRYSNQPQHF

clone_size: few
j_call: TRBJ1-2
d_call: .
v_call: TRBV19
cdr3_nt: TGTGCCAGTAGTGCGGCCACAGTGAACTATGGCTACACCTTC
cdr3_aa: CASSAATVNYGYTF

clone_size: many
j_call: TRBJ2-7
d_call: .
v_call: TRBV6-2/TRBV6-3
cdr3_nt: TGTGCCAGCAGTTTCCTGACCCTTTACGAGCAGTACTTC
cdr3_aa: CASSFLTLYEQYF

clone_size: few
j_call: TRBJ2-2
d_call: .
v_call: TRBV9
cdr3_nt: TGTGCCAGCAGCGTAGTTAATCAGAACACCGGGGAGCTGTTTTTT
cdr3_aa: CASSVVNQNTGELFF

clone_size: many
j_call: TRBJ2-1
d_call: TRBD2
v_call: TRBV14
cdr3_nt: TGTGCCAGCAGCCAAGATAGACTAGCGGGCTACAATGAGCAGTTCTTC
cdr3_aa: CASSQDRLAGYNEQFF

clone_size: many
j_call: TRBJ1-1
d_call: .
v_call: TRBV10-3
cdr3_nt: TGTGCCATCAGTGACAGTTGGTTATCGGCTTTCTTT
cdr3_aa: CAISDSWLSAFF

clone_size: medium-sized
j_call: TRBJ1-1
d_call: .
v_call: TRBV6-2/TRBV6-3
cdr3_nt: TGTGCCAGCAGTTACCCGGAGCCTCGGGCTTTCTTT
cdr3_aa: CASSYPEPRAFF

clone_size: .
j_call: TRBJ1-4
d_call: .
v_call: TRBV19
cdr3_nt: TGTGCCAGTGCCGTTACAGGGTTTGAAAAACTGTTTTTT
cdr3_aa: CASAVTGFEKLFF

clone_size: few
j_call: TRBJ2-6
d_call: .
v_call: TRBV27
cdr3_nt: TGTGCCAGCAGCCCGTCCCGGGGCTTCATGGCCAACGTCCTGACTTTC
cdr3_aa: CASSPSRGFMANVLTF

clone_size: many
j_call: TRBJ2-3
d_call: .
v_call: TRBV5-1
cdr3_nt: TGCGCCAGCAGCTTGGAGGACTATAGGGCAGATACGCAGTATTTT
cdr3_aa: CASSLEDYRADTQYF

clone_size: many
j_call: TRBJ2-7
d_call: TRBD2
v_call: TRBV7-9
cdr3_nt: TGTGCCAGCACCCAGCGCGGGGGAGACGTCTACGAGCAGTACTTC
cdr3_aa: CASTQRGGDVYEQYF

clone_size: many
j_call: TRBJ2-5
d_call: .
v_call: TRBV4-1
cdr3_nt: TGCGCCAGCAGCCAAGGGACGGCGTTGGAAGAGACCCAGTACTTC
cdr3_aa: CASSQGTALEETQYF

clone_size: many
j_call: TRBJ1-2
d_call: .
v_call: TRBV9
cdr3_nt: TGTGCCAGCAGCGTAGTATCTAACTATGGCTACACCTTC
cdr3_aa: CASSVVSNYGYTF

clone_size: many
j_call: TRBJ2-2
d_call: .
v_call: TRBV3-1
cdr3_nt: TGTGCCAGCAGCTGGGGACTGATCCACGGGGAGCTGTTTTTT
cdr3_aa: CASSWGLIHGELFF

clone_size: many
j_call: TRBJ2-7
d_call: .
v_call: TRBV6-2/TRBV6-3
cdr3_nt: TGTGCCAGCAGTTACCGGGCCGATCCCCGGGACGAGCAGTACTTC
cdr3_aa: CASSYRADPRDEQYF